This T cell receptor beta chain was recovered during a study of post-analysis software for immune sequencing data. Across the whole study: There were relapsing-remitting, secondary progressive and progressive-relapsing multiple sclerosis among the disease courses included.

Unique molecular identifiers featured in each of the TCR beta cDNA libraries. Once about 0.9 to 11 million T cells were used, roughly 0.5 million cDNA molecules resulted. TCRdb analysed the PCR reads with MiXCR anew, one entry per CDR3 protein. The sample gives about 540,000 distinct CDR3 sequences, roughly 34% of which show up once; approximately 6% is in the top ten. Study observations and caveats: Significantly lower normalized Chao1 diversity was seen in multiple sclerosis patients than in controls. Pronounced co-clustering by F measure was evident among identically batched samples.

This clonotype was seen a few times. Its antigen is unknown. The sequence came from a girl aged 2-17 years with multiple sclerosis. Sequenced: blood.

The CDR3 protein is CASSSAVATDTQYF. CDR3 nucleotide sequence: TGTGCCAGCAGTTCAGCCGTAGCCACAGATACGCAGTATTTT. The rearrangement uses TRBV12-3 or TRBV12-4 and TRBJ2-3, with D hard to call. The V and J ends lost 4 bases and 2 bases respectively, with 10 bases between them. The CDR3 covers 14 residues.